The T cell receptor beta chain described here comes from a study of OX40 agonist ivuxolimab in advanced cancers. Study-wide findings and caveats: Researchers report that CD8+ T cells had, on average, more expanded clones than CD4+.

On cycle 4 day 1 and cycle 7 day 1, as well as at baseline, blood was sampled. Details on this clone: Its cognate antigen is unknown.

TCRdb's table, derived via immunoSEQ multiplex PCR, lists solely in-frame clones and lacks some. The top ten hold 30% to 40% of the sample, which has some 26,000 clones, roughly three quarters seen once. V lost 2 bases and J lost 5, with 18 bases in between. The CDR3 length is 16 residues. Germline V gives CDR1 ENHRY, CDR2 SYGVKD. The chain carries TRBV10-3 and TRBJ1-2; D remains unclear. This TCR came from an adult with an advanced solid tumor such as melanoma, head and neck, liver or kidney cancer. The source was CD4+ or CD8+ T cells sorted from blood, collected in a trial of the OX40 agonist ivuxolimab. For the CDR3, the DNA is TGTGCCATCAGTGAGGCCGGACGGGGATCAGCATATGGCTACACCTTC. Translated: CAISEAGRGSAYGYTF.